What follows are 23 T cell receptor beta chains derived from one specimen sequenced in a study of radiotherapy plus CTLA-4 blockade in lung cancer (dated by TCRdb to about 2018). The library was built by means of the immunoSEQ multiplex PCR assay. TCRdb holds this immuneACCESS table with in-frame rearrangements only. Some clones are missing; in checked studies, unresolved V genes explain under half, and the rest has no known cause. Within this sample are about 100,000 clones, with roughly 80% of them counted one time only. Jointly, the top ten make up roughly 0.84% of the sample. Sequences were derived from peripheral blood, sampled from a patient treated with radiotherapy plus ipilimumab. The receptors shown here come from a human donor with non-small cell lung cancer who had stable disease on radiotherapy plus ipilimumab.

This chain joins TRBV10-3 and TRBJ2-7, with 7 bases fitting TRBD2. Germline V CDR1 and CDR2: ENHRY, SYGVKD. The CDR3 runs to 14 residues. Unmatched junction bases numbered 5, after V lost 2 bases and J lost 4 bases. This CDR3 is CAISELAEQYEQYF. CDR3 DNA sequence: TGTGCCATCAGTGAGCTAGCGGAGCAGTACGAGCAGTACTTC.

CDR3 amino acids: CASSGAGNSPLHF. CDR3 bases: TGTGCCAGCAGTGGGGCAGGGAACTCACCCCTCCACTTT. The V and J genes are TRBV28 and TRBJ1-6; D perhaps matches TRBD1 (5 bases). The CDR3 totals 13 residues. Per the germline V gene, CDR1 is MDHEN and CDR2 is SYDVKM. Trimming took 5 bases from V and 10 from J, leaving 12 bases between them.

The CDR3 reads CASSFPGRDEQYF. In nucleotides, the CDR3 is TGTGCCAGCAGCTTTCCGGGACGGGACGAGCAGTACTTC. The rearrangement uses TRBV5-4 and TRBJ2-7, with D perhaps assigned TRBD1 or TRBD2 (5 bases each). CDR1 is SGHNT, CDR2 YYREEE, per germline (reference sequence). The V gene lost 2 bases and the J gene lost 5 bases, with 11 bases spanning the gap. CDR3 length: 13 residues.

Details on this clone: No conserved phenylalanine or tryptophan is present at the end of the CDR3, so a read error is the likely explanation. The chain is built from TRBV19 and TRBJ1-6; 10 bases line up with TRBD1. V shed 4 bases and J 7 bases; nucleotides not matched to a gene: 4. CDR1 LNHDA and CDR2 SQIVND come from the germline V gene (reference sequence). This CDR3 contains 15 residues. The CDR3 region has the DNA TGTGCCAGTAGTAGTTCGGACAGGGGGAATTCACCCCTCCACCTT. Translation gives CASSSSDRGNSPLHL.

The chain combines TRBV11-3 with TRBJ2-2; D perhaps matches TRBD1 (6 bases). This CDR3 region has 14 residues. Germline V gives CDR1 SGHNT, CDR2 YENEEA. Trimming stripped 5 bases from V and 4 bases from J, with 11 bases between. The CDR3: CASSREQGTGELFF. The CDR3 DNA sequence: TGTGCCAGCAGCCGAGAACAGGGCACCGGGGAGCTGTTTTTT.

The V call is TRBV11-2, the J call TRBJ2-7, with TRBD2 identical over 7 bases. Germline values: CDR1 SGHAT, CDR2 FQNNGV. CDR3 size: 14 residues. V lost 5 bases to trimming and J lost 0 bases; unmatched junction nucleotides: 4. The chain's CDR3 is CASSTGLPSYEQYF. CDR3 nucleotide sequence: TGTGCCAGCAGCACGGGACTACCCTCCTACGAGCAGTACTTC.

The genes are TRBV19 and TRBJ1-1; no reliable D call. With 7 bases removed from V and 1 base from J, the gap between germline ends came to 7 bases. The CDR3 runs to 12 residues. Germline CDR1 reads LNHDA; CDR2 reads SQIVND (reference sequence). The CDR3 DNA sequence: TGTGCCAGTAAACACCCGAACACTGAAGCTTTCTTT. Amino acids: CASKHPNTEAFF.

The CDR3 reads CASRWGNQETQYF. CDR3 sequence (DNA): TGTGCCAGCAGATGGGGGAACCAAGAGACCCAGTACTTC. The chain recombines TRBV6-6 with TRBJ2-5; D may be TRBD1 or TRBD2 (5 bases each). The CDR3 contains 13 residues. V lost 6 bases to trimming and J lost 0 bases, with 8 bases between them. CDR1 and CDR2 from the germline V gene are MNHNY and SVGAGI (reference sequence).

This clone has only a few counts. CDR3 sequence (DNA): TGTGCCAGCAGCCCGGGACACAGCACAGATACGCAGTATTTT. Its translation is CASSPGHSTDTQYF. The chain joins TRBV6-4 to TRBJ2-3, with TRBD1 as a possible D gene (6 bases). The CDR3 consists of 14 residues. Trimming shortened V by 6 bases and J by 0 bases, and 10 bases separated the two germline ends. Per the germline V gene, CDR1 is MRHNA and CDR2 is SNTAGT.

J is TRBJ2-5 and V is TRBV11-3; D gene ambiguous. The CDR3 consists of 14 residues. Germline CDR1 is SGHNT and CDR2 is YENEEA. Trimming took off 0 bases at V and 1 base at J, with 6 bases between the two ends. CDR3 sequence: CASSLDDGQETQYF. CDR3 DNA sequence: TGTGCCAGCAGCTTAGATGACGGCCAAGAGACCCAGTACTTC.

In its sample, this clone was seen a few times. The chain's CDR3 is CASSATNTGELFF. Here the CDR3 DNA reads TGCGCCAGCAGCGCGACTAACACCGGGGAGCTGTTTTTT. The genes are TRBV5-1 and TRBJ2-2, with D hard to call. There are 13 residues in the CDR3. Per germline, CDR1 SGHRS and CDR2 YFSETQ. The V end lost 4 bases, the J end lost 2 bases, and 6 bases lay between the germline ends.

The chain has TRBV19 and TRBJ1-1; TRBD1 is a possible D gene (6 bases). V shed 4 bases and J shed 7 bases, with 13 bases lying between them. The CDR3 contains 13 residues. Germline assignment: CDR1 LNHDA and CDR2 SQIVND (reference sequence). Here the CDR3 reads CASSSVGGGEAFF. In DNA, the CDR3 is TGTGCCAGTAGTAGTGTAGGAGGGGGTGAAGCTTTCTTT.

This rearrangement joins TRBV5-1 to TRBJ1-6, with D unclear. Per germline, CDR1 SGHRS and CDR2 YFSETQ. This CDR3 comprises 15 residues. Trimming took off 1 base at V and 14 bases at J, with 19 bases between the two ends. As DNA, the CDR3 is TGCGCCAGCAGCTTGATGGGTGTGGGGATGGGGACCCTCCACTTT. Its translation is CASSLMGVGMGTLHF.

J is TRBJ1-4 and V is TRBV7-8, with D possibly being TRBD1 (5 bases). The germline V gene encodes CDR1 SGHVS and CDR2 FQNEAQ. V was pared by 5 bases and J by 7 bases, with 14 bases between. The CDR3 runs to 14 residues. Here the CDR3 reads CASSAGRGGEKLFF. The CDR3 DNA follows: TGTGCCAGCAGCGCCGGACGGGGGGGTGAAAAACTGTTTTTT.

V and J are TRBV19 and TRBJ1-2; 7 bases line up with TRBD1. After removal of 3 bases from V and 4 bases from J, the junction contained 5 bases not matched to a gene. The CDR3 totals 14 residues. CDR1 LNHDA and CDR2 SQIVND come from the germline V gene (reference sequence). The CDR3 reads CASSMGTAFYGYTF. CDR3 nucleotides: TGTGCCAGTAGTATGGGGACAGCGTTCTATGGCTACACCTTC.

The chain recombines TRBV19 with TRBJ2-1, with 13 bases that match TRBD2. The CDR3 consists of 15 residues. Germline V gives CDR1 LNHDA, CDR2 SQIVND (reference sequence). Germline trimming cut 5 bases from V and 5 bases from J; bases unmatched to any gene: 3. The CDR3 sequence: CASSAGTSGNNEQFF. The CDR3, as DNA: TGTGCCAGTAGTGCGGGGACTAGCGGGAACAATGAGCAGTTCTTC.

V and J are TRBV4-1 and TRBJ2-1; 7 nucleotides align to TRBD2. Germline trimming cut 1 base from V and 7 bases from J; bases unmatched to any gene: 7. CDR1 is MGHRA and CDR2 is YSYEKL in the germline V gene. CDR3 length equals 15 residues. The CDR3 spells CASSQASGMWNEQFF. The CDR3 DNA follows: TGCGCCAGCAGCCAAGCCAGCGGGATGTGGAATGAGCAGTTCTTC.

J is TRBJ1-2 and V is TRBV29-1; D unresolved. Trimming removed 2 bases at V and 6 bases at J, with 13 bases between. Germline V gene lookup returns CDR1 SQVTM and CDR2 ANQGSEA. CDR3 length equals 13 residues. CDR3 DNA sequence: TGCAGCGTTGAACGGGCCGGACGGAATGGCTACACCTTC. Its translation: CSVERAGRNGYTF.

The rearrangement links TRBV2 to TRBJ2-7, with 11 bases identical to TRBD1. Germline assignment: CDR1 SNHLY and CDR2 FYNNEI. There are 16 residues in the CDR3. V dropped 3 bases and J dropped 4; count of bases not matched to a gene: 8. CDR3 bases: TGTGCCAGCAGTGAGGACAGGGGGCGAAGGAGATACGAGCAGTACTTC. Its translation is CASSEDRGRRRYEQYF.

The chain uses TRBV2 and TRBJ1-4; tentatively, D is TRBD1 (6 bases). V was shortened by 6 bases and J by 7 bases, with 12 bases between the two germline ends. Germline V gene data show CDR1 as SNHLY and CDR2 as FYNNEI. CDR3 length: 13 residues. The CDR3 region is CASSRGGVEKLFF. DNA for the CDR3: TGTGCCAGCAGCAGGGGAGGTGTTGAAAAACTGTTTTTT.

The chain recombines TRBV2 with TRBJ1-5; tentative D call: TRBD1 (5 bases). The CDR3 spans 15 residues. Trimming shortened V by 10 bases and J by 3 bases, and 19 bases separated the two germline ends. Germline loops: CDR1 SNHLY, CDR2 FYNNEI. CDR3 bases: TGTGCCACTTCGGGAGAGAAGGGGCTCAATCAGCCCCAGCATTTT. Protein: CATSGEKGLNQPQHF. The full variable domain, rest sourced from reference TRBV2 and TRBJ1-5, is EPEVTQTPSHQVTQMGQEVILRCVPISNHLYFYWYRQILGQKVEFLVSFYNNEISEKSEIFDDQFSVERPDGSNFTLKIRSTKLEDSAMYFCATSGEKGLNQPQHFGDGTRLSIL.

This CDR3 reads CASSPRLASSYEQYF. The CDR3 nucleotides are TGTGCCAGCAGCCCCCGACTAGCGTCCTCCTACGAGCAGTACTTC. V and J are TRBV9 and TRBJ2-7; 8 nucleotides align to TRBD2. Germline-derived CDR1 and CDR2 are SGDLS and YYNGEE. The CDR3 runs to 15 residues. The V segment lost 4 bases and the J segment 0 bases; nucleotides outside the gene matches: 6. The whole variable domain, filled in from reference TRBV9 and TRBJ2-7, reads DSGVTQTPKHLITATGQRVTLRCSPRSGDLSVYWYQQSLDQGLQFLIQYYNGEERAKGNILERFSAQQFPDLHSELNLSSLELGDSALYFCASSPRLASSYEQYFGPGTRLTVT.

The chain joins TRBV5-8 to TRBJ1-5; D is uncertain. Looked up from germline, CDR1 is SGHTS and CDR2 is YDEGEE. Trimming shortened V by 0 bases and J by 6 bases, and 10 bases separated the two germline ends. The CDR3 loop spans 14 amino acids. The CDR3 DNA is TGTGCCAGCAGCTTGGCGGGGTTTGGTCAGCCCCAGCATTTT. Translating it yields CASSLAGFGQPQHF.